This TCR beta chain is from a study of early T cells in non-severe SARS-CoV-2 infection. Each CDR3 protein is one row after TCRdb ran MiXCR on the 5' RACE reads. This table has about 60,000 distinct CDR3 sequences, 10% to 15% appearing once. Germline V gene data show CDR1 as SGHTA and CDR2 as FQGNSA. J gave up 1 base and V 5 bases, and 7 bases lay outside the gene matches. The CDR3 covers 16 residues. This clonotype turned up a few times. J is TRBJ2-4 and V is TRBV7-2; 8 nucleotides align to TRBD2. Source material: whole blood. This sequence originates from an adult who was a healthcare worker with PCR-confirmed SARS-CoV-2 infection or an uninfected control (not recorded which). The chain's CDR3 is CASSPEAGVAKNIQYF. Here the CDR3 DNA reads TGTGCCAGCAGCCCGGAAGCGGGGGTGGCCAAAAACATTCAGTACTTC.